This T cell receptor (beta chain) was identified during a study of control samples from healthy donors and cancer patients. Sequenced by immunoSEQ multiplex PCR; TCRdb stores in-frame clones only, minus some. The repertoire includes some 82,000 clones, roughly 84% of them detected once, and roughly 10% sits in the top ten. Trimming took 1 base from V and 4 from J, leaving 12 bases between them. This CDR3 is built from 15 residues. Looked up from germline, CDR1 is SGHTA and CDR2 is FQGNSA. This clone was detected only a few times. V and J are TRBV7-2 and TRBJ2-3, with D possibly being TRBD1 or TRBD2 (5 bases each). The source is a man aged 55 to 69 with head and neck cancer. Sequencing was carried out using PBMCs. CDR3 DNA sequence: TGTGCCAGCAGCTTAGTGGGGGATAGGGCAGATACGCAGTATTTT. This encodes CASSLVGDRADTQYF.